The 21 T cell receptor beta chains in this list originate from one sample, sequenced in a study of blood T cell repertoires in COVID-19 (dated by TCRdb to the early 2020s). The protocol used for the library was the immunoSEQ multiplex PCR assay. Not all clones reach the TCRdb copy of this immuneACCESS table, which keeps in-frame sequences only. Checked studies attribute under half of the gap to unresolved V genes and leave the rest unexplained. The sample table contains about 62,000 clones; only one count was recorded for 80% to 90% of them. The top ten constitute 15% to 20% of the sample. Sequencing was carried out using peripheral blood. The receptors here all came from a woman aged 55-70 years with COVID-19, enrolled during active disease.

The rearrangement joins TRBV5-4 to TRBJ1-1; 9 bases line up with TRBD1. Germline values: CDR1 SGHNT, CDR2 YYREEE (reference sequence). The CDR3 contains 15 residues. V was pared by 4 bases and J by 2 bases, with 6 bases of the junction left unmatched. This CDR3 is CASSPQGAVNTEAFF. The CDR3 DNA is TGTGCCAGCAGCCCACAGGGGGCGGTTAACACTGAAGCTTTCTTT.

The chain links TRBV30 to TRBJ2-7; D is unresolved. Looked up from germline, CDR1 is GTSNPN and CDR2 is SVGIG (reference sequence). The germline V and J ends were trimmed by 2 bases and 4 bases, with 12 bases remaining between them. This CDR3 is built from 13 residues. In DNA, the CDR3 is TGTGCCTGGAGTCCTGGCAGTTGGTACGAGCAGTACTTC. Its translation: CAWSPGSWYEQYF.

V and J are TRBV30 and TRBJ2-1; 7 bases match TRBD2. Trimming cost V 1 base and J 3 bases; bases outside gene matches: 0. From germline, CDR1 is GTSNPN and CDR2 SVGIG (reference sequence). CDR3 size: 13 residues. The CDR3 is CAWSGTSYNEQFF. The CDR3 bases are TGTGCCTGGAGTGGGACTAGCTACAATGAGCAGTTCTTC.

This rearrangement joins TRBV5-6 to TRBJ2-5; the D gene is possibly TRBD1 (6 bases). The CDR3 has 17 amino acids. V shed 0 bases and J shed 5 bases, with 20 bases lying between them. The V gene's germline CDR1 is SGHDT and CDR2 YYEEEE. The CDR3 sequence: CASSLGSVGEQGETQYF. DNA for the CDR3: TGTGCCAGCAGCTTGGGATCGGTCGGGGAGCAGGGGGAGACCCAGTACTTC. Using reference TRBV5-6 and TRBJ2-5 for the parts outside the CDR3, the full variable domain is DAGVTQSPTHLIKTRGQQVTLRCSPKSGHDTVSWYQQALGQGPQFIFQYYEEEERQRGNFPDRFSGHQFPNYSSELNVNALLLGDSALYLCASSLGSVGEQGETQYFGPGTRLLVL.

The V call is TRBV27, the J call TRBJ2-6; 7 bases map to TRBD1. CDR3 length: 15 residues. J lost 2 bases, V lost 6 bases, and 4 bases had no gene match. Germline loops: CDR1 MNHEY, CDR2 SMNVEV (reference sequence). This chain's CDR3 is CASRPDRAGANVLTF. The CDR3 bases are TGTGCCAGCAGGCCCGACAGGGCTGGGGCCAACGTCCTGACTTTC.

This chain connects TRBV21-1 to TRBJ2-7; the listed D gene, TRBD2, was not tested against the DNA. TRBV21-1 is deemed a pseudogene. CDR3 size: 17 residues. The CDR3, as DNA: TGTGCCAGCAGCAAACCTTTCGTAGCGCCGAGCTCCTACGAGCAGTACTTC. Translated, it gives CASSKPFVAPSSYEQYF.

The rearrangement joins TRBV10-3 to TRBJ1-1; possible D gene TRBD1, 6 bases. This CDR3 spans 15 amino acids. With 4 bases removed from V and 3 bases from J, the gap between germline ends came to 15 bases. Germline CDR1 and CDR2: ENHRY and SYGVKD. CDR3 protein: CAISGVGGADTEAFF. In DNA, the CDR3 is TGTGCCATCAGTGGGGTCGGGGGGGCGGACACTGAAGCTTTCTTT.

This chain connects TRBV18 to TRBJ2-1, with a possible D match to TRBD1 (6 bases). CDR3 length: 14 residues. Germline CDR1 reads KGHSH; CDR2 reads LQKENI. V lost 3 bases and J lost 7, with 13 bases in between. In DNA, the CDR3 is TGTGCCAGCTCACCCGACAGGAATCGGAATGAGCAGTTCTTC. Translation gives CASSPDRNRNEQFF.

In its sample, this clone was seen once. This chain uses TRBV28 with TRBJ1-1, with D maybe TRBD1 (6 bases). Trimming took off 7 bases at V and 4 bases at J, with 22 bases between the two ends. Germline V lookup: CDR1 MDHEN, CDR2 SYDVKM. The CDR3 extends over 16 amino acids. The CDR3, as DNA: TGTGCCAGCACCCGGGAAGGGGGTCTAGGGGGCACTGAAGCTTTCTTT. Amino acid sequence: CASTREGGLGGTEAFF.

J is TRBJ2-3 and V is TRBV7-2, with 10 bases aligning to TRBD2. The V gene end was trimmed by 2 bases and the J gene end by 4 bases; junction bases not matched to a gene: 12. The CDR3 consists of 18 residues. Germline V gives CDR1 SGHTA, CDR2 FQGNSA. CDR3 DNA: TGTGCCAGCAGCTTAAGGTGGGCTAGCGGGAGAGGCTCAGATACGCAGTATTTT. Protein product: CASSLRWASGRGSDTQYF.

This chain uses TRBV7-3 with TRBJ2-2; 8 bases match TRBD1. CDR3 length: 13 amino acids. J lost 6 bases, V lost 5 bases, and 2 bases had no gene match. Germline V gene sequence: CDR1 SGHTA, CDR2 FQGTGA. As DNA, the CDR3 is TGTGCCAGCAGCCTGGACAGGGCCGGGGAGCTGTTTTTT. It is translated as CASSLDRAGELFF.

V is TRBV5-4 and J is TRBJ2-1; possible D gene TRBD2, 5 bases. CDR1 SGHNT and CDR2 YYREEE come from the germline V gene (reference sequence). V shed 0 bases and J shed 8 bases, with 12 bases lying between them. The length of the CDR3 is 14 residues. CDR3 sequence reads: CASSLDPSFHEQFF. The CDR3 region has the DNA TGTGCCAGCAGCTTGGACCCTAGCTTCCATGAGCAGTTCTTC.

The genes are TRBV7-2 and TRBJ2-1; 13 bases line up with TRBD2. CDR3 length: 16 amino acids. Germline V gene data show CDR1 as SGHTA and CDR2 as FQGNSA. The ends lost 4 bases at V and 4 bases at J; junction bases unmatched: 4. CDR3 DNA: TGTGCCAGCAGCTCCCGGACTAGCGGGAGTTACAATGAGCAGTTCTTC. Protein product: CASSSRTSGSYNEQFF.

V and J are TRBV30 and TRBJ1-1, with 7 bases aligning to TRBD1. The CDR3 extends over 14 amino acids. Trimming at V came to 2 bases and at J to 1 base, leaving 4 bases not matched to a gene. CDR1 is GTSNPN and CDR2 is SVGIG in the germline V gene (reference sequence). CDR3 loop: CAWSRDSPNTEAFF. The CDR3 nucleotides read TGTGCCTGGAGTAGGGACAGCCCGAACACTGAAGCTTTCTTT.

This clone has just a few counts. In DNA, the CDR3 is TGTGCCATCAGTGAGTCCGGGAAGAAGAACACTGAAGCTTTCTTT. Encoded protein: CAISESGKKNTEAFF. The chain has TRBV10-3 and TRBJ1-1; D unclear. The germline V and J ends were trimmed by 0 bases and 1 base, with 9 bases remaining between them. Per germline, CDR1 ENHRY and CDR2 SYGVKD. There are 15 residues in the CDR3.

CDR3 nucleotides: TGTGCCAGCAGCTTAGAACCCCGGACTGAAGCTTTCTTT. Translation: CASSLEPRTEAFF. This chain uses TRBV11-2 with TRBJ1-1; no clear D. This CDR3 comprises 13 residues. Looked up from germline, CDR1 is SGHAT and CDR2 is FQNNGV. Trimming shortened V by 0 bases and J by 5 bases, and 7 bases separated the two germline ends.

For the CDR3, the DNA is TGTGCCAGTAGTATTTTAGCGGGACCCTTCTACGAGCAGTACTTC. Amino acids: CASSILAGPFYEQYF. The V and J genes are TRBV19 and TRBJ2-7; 8 bases are shared with TRBD2. The CDR3 has 15 amino acids. The ends lost 3 bases at V and 3 bases at J; junction bases unmatched: 7. Germline V gene data show CDR1 as LNHDA and CDR2 as SQIVND (reference sequence).

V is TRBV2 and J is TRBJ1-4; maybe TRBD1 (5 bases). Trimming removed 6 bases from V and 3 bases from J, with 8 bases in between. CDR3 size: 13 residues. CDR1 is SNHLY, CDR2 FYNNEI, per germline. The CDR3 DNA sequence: TGTGCCAGCAGAAGGGGTTCTAATGAAAAACTGTTTTTT. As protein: CASRRGSNEKLFF.

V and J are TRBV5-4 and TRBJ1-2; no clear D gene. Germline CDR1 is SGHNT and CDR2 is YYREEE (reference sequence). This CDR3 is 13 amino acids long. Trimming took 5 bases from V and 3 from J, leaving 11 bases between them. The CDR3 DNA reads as TGTGCCAGCAGACCTCCGGGGTACTATGGCTACACCTTC. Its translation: CASRPPGYYGYTF. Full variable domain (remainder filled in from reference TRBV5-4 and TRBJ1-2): ETGVTQSPTHLIKTRGQQVTLRCSSQSGHNTVSWYQQALGQGPQFIFQYYREEENGRGNFPPRFSGLQFPNYSSELNVNALELDDSALYLCASRPPGYYGYTFGSGTRLTVV.

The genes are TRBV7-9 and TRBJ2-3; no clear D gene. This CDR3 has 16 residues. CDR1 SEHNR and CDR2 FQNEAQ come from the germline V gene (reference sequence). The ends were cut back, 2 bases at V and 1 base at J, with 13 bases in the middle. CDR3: CASSLTLPGGTDTQYF. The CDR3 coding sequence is TGTGCCAGCAGCTTAACACTACCTGGCGGCACAGATACGCAGTATTTT.

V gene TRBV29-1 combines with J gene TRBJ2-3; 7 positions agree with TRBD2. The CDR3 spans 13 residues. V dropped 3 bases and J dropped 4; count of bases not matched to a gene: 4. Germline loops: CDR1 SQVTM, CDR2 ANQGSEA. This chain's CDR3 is CSVDTGGPDTQYF. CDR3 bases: TGCAGCGTTGATACGGGAGGCCCAGATACGCAGTATTTT.